The 5 T cell receptor beta chains presented below share a single source sample, sequenced in a study of PD-1 blockade in classical Hodgkin lymphoma. The patients all showed relapse after autologous stem cell transplantation, while their brentuximab vedotin exposure varied. Thawed PBMCs supplied CD8+ T cells via magnetic negative selection. Data came from immunoSEQ multiplex PCR; TCRdb stores just in-frame clones and leaves some out. The sample holds about 1,900 clones, approximately 84% seen once. This sample comprised CD8+ T cells from blood, obtained at baseline. The receptors stem from a human donor with classical Hodgkin lymphoma.

This chain connects TRBV7-9 to TRBJ2-1, with D possibly matching TRBD1 (5 bases). V lost 5 bases and J lost 0, with 11 bases in between. The CDR3 length is 15 residues. Germline V lookup: CDR1 SEHNR, CDR2 FQNEAQ (reference sequence). For the CDR3, the DNA is TGTGCCAGCAGCCTAGGAGACAGCTCCTACAATGAGCAGTTCTTC. Translating it yields CASSLGDSSYNEQFF.

The chain joins TRBV28 to TRBJ1-5, with TRBD1 as a possible D gene (5 bases). Germline-derived CDR1 and CDR2 are MDHEN and SYDVKM. Trimming removed 7 bases at V and 0 bases at J, with 13 bases between. The CDR3 runs 15 residues. CDR3 DNA sequence: TGTGCCAGCACCCCGATCGGGGCTAGCAATCAGCCCCAGCATTTT. Protein: CASTPIGASNQPQHF.

V usage is TRBV9 and J usage is TRBJ1-1, with a tentative D call TRBD1 (6 bases). The V end was cut by 0 bases, the J end by 4 bases, with 10 bases between. This CDR3 region has 14 residues. From germline, CDR1 is SGDLS and CDR2 YYNGEE. The CDR3 DNA reads TGTGCCAGCAGCGTAGTGGAGGGGGGCACTGAAGCTTTCTTT. Its translation is CASSVVEGGTEAFF.

V usage is TRBV7-1 and J usage is TRBJ1-1; D uncertain. TRBV7-1 is identified as an open reading frame with a role that is uncertain. The V gene lost 5 bases and the J gene lost 5 bases, with 6 bases spanning the gap. The CDR3 totals 11 residues. CDR3 DNA sequence: TGTGCCAGCAGCGCCCGGACTGAAGCTTTCTTT. It codes for CASSARTEAFF.

The chain is built from TRBV9 and TRBJ2-7, with D perhaps matching TRBD2 (5 bases). CDR3 length: 14 amino acids. The V and J ends lost 4 bases and 6 bases respectively, with 17 bases between them. Germline CDR1 and CDR2: SGDLS and YYNGEE. The CDR3 DNA is TGTGCCAGCAGCCTAGCCGACCTCCCCAGCGAGCAGTACTTC. Amino acid sequence: CASSLADLPSEQYF.